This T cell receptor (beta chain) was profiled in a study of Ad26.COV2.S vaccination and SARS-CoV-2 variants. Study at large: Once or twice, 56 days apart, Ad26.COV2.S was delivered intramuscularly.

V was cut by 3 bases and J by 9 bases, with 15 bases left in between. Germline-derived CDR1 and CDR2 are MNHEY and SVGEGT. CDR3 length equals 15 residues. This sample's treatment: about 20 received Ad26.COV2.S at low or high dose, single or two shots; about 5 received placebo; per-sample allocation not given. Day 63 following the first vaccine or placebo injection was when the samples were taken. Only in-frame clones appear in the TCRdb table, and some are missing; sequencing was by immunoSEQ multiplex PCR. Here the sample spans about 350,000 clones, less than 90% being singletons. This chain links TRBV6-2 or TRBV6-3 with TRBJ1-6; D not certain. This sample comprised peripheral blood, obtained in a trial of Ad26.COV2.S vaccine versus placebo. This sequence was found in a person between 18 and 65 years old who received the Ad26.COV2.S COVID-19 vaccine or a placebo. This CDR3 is CASSYSSDNGSPLHF. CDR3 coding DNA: TGTGCCAGCAGTTATTCATCAGACAATGGTTCACCCCTCCACTTT.